This T cell receptor beta chain was captured by sequencing in a study of cytomegalovirus exposure and HLA in healthy donors. To note about this clone: Its specificity is unknown.

Both 60 Vbeta primers and 13 Jbeta primers went into the PCR. Sequencing used immunoSEQ multiplex PCR; TCRdb keeps in-frame clones, though not all of them. Counted here are fewer than 140,000 clones, about three quarters occurring once; the ten biggest clones make up about 0.8%. Broader study findings: Later analysis showed most CMV-associated TCR beta chains appearing HLA-restricted. As immune exposure information, only CMV serostatus was available.

The V end was cut by 0 bases, the J end by 7 bases, with 13 bases between. Germline loops: CDR1 LGHNA, CDR2 YSLEER. The CDR3 extends over 15 amino acids. Donors consisted of healthy bone marrow donors. The sequencing sample was made of PBMCs. This chain links TRBV4-3 with TRBJ2-1; D is perhaps TRBD2 (6 bases). This TCR came from a boy between 10 and 17 years old in good health and CMV-seronegative. The CDR3 region has the DNA TGCGCCAGCAGCCAAGACTGGAGGGGTGATAATGAGCAGTTCTTC. Its protein is CASSQDWRGDNEQFF.